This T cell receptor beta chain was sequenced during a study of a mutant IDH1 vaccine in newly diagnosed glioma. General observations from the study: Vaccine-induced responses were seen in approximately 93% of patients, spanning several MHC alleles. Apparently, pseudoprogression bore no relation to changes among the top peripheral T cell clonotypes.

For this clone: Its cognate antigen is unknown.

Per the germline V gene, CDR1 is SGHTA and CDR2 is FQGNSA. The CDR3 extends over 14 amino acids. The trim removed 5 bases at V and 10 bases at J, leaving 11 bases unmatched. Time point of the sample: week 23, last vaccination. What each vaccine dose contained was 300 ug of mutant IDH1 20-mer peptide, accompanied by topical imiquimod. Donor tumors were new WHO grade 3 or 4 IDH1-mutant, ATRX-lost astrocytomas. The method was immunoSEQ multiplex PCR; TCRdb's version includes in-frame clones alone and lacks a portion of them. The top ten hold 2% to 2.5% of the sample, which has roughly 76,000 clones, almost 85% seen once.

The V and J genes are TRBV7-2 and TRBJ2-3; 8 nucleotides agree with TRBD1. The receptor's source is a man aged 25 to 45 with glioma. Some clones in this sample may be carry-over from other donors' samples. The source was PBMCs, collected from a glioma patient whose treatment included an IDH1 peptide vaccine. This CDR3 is CASSPKLTGGAQYF. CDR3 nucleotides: TGTGCCAGCAGCCCGAAACTCACAGGGGGTGCGCAGTATTTT.